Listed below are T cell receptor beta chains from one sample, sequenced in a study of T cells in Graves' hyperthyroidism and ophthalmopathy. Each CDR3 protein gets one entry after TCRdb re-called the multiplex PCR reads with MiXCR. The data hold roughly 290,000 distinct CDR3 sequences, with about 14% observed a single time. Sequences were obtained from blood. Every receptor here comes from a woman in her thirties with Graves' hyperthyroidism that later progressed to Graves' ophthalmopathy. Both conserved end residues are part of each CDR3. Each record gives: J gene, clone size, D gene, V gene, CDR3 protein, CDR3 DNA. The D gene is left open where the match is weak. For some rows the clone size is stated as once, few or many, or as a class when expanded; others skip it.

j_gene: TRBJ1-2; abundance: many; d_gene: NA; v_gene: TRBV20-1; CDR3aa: CSARDPRGPNHGYTF; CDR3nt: TGCAGTGCTAGAGATCCCAGGGGTCCCAACCATGGCTACACCTTC
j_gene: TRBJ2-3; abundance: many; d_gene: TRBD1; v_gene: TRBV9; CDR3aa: CASSVDQGVTDTQYF; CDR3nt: TGTGCCAGCAGCGTAGACCAGGGGGTTACAGATACGCAGTATTTT
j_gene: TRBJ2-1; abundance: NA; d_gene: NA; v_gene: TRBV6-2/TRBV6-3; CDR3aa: CATSSLSSTYNEQFF; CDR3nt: TGTGCCACCTCTAGTCTTTCGTCTACCTACAATGAGCAGTTCTTC
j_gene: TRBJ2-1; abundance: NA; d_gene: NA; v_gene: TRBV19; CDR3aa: CASHEWGNNEQFF; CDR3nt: TGTGCCAGTCACGAGTGGGGCAACAATGAGCAGTTCTTC
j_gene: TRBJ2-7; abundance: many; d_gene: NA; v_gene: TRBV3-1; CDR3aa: CASSQDSYEQYF; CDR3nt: TGTGCCAGCAGCCAAGACTCGTACGAGCAGTACTTC
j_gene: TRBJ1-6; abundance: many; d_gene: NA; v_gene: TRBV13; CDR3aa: CASNLGGEAIRNSPLHF; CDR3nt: TGTGCCAGCAACCTGGGAGGGGAGGCTATCAGGAATTCACCCCTCCACTTT
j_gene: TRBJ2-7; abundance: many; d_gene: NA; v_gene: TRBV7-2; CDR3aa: CATSTRRASEGYEQYF; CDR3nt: TGTGCCACCTCTACCCGCCGGGCCTCCGAGGGCTACGAGCAGTACTTC
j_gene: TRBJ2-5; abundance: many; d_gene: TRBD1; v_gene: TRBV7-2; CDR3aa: CASSSGQGALRETQYF; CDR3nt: TGTGCCAGCAGCTCTGGACAGGGGGCGCTTCGGGAGACCCAGTACTTC
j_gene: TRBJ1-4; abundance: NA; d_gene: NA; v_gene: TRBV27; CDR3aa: CASSLSGRLWEKLFF; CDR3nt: TGTGCCAGCAGTTTATCTGGAAGGCTTTGGGAAAAACTGTTTTTT
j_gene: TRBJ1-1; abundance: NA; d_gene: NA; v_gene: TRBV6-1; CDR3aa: CASSRDMNTEAFF; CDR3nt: TGTGCCAGCTCCAGGGACATGAACACTGAAGCTTTCTTT
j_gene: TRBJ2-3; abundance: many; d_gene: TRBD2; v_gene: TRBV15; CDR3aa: CATSRDAGGGTDTQYF; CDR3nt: TGTGCCACCAGCAGAGATGCGGGGGGTGGCACAGATACGCAGTATTTT